This T cell receptor (beta chain) was observed in a study of T cells in Graves' hyperthyroidism and ophthalmopathy. Study-level background: Peripheral blood draws took place at initial diagnosis, ahead of any treatment.

Amplification of TCR beta CDR3 regions was performed using RNA transcripts as template. The HTBI set primed first-round TCR CDR3 RT-PCR. Via MiXCR, TCRdb re-called the multiplex PCR reads, giving one row per CDR3 protein. Altogether roughly 500,000 distinct CDR3 sequences are present, approximately 25% being singletons, with the ten largest covering approximately 11%. Each person with ophthalmopathy scored at least 3 on the Clinical Activity Score, reached NOSPECS grade 4 or higher, and had been ill under 3 months. Patients showing uncontrolled infection, other autoimmune disease, pregnancy or lactation were ineligible. Study outcomes and limitations: A model using 13 V-J features told ophthalmopathy apart from stable hyperthyroidism.

With regard to this clonotype: Its antigen is undetermined.

V was clipped by 2 bases and J by 0 bases, with 7 bases between them. The CDR3 covers 15 residues. The germline gives CDR1 KGHSH, CDR2 LQKENI. The chain links TRBV18 to TRBJ2-2; D is tentatively TRBD1 or TRBD2 (5 bases each). This TCR was recovered from a woman in her thirties with Graves' ophthalmopathy. Sequencing used blood. The CDR3 region has the DNA TGTGCCAGCTCACCAGGGACGTCGAACACCGGGGAGCTGTTTTTT. Amino acid sequence: CASSPGTSNTGELFF.